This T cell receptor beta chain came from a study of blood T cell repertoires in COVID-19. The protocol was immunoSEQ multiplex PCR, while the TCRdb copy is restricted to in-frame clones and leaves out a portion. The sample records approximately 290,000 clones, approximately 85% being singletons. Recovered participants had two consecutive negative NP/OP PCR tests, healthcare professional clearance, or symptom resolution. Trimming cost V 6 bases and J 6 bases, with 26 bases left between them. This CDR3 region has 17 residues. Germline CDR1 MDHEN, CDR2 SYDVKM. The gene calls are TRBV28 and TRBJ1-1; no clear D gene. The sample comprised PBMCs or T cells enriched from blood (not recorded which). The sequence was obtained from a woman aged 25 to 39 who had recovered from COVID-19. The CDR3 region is CASSVPPGEGGPPEAFF. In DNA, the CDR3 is TGTGCCAGCAGCGTCCCCCCGGGAGAAGGAGGGCCGCCTGAAGCTTTCTTT.